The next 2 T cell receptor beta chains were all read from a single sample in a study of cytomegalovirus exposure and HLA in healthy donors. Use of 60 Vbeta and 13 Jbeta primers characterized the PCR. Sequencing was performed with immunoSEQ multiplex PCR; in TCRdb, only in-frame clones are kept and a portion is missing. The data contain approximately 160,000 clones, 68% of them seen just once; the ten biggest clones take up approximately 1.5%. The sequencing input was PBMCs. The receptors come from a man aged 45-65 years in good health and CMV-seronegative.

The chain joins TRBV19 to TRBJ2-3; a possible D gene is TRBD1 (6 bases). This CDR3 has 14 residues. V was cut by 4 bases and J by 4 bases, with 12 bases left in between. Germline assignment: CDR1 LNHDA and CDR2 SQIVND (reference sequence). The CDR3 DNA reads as TGTGCCAGTAGTACTCAGGGGCGCGCAGATACGCAGTATTTT. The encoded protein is CASSTQGRADTQYF.

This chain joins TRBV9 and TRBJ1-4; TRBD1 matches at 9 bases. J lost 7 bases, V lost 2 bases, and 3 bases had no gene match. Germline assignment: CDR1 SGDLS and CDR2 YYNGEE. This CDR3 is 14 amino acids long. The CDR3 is CASSVGQGSEKLFF. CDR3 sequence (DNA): TGTGCCAGCAGCGTGGGACAGGGAAGTGAAAAACTGTTTTTT.